A single sample is the source of the 10 T cell receptor beta chains below, sequenced in a study of blood T cells in healthy people across ages. Alongside a J-beta primer mix, a sample-barcoded 5' primer served in a second PCR lasting roughly 6 to 12 cycles. TCRdb fed the 5' RACE reads into MiXCR, producing one record per CDR3 protein. The sample lists about 1.4 million distinct CDR3 sequences, around 59% occurring once. The specimen was blood. Receptors were obtained from a man younger than 35 in good health.

The chain has TRBV20-1 and TRBJ2-7; TRBD1 agrees at 9 bases. V was pared by 3 bases and J by 6 bases, with 9 bases of the junction left unmatched. Germline lookup yields CDR1 DFQATT and CDR2 SNEGSKA (reference sequence). The CDR3 loop spans 14 amino acids. This CDR3 reads CSASGTGRTSEQYF. The CDR3, as DNA: TGCAGTGCTAGTGGGACAGGGCGAACTTCCGAGCAGTACTTC.

This clonotype came up many times. The chain employs TRBV6-2 or TRBV6-3 and TRBJ2-1, with 9 bases aligning to TRBD1. Germline V CDR1 and CDR2: MNHEY, SVGEGT. The CDR3 totals 15 residues. The trim removed 5 bases at V and 6 bases at J, leaving 8 bases unmatched. The CDR3 spells CASSPPGQGPNEQFF. CDR3 nucleotide sequence: TGTGCCAGCAGTCCACCGGGACAGGGACCCAATGAGCAGTTCTTC.

The chain employs TRBV29-1 and TRBJ2-4; tentatively, D is TRBD2 (6 bases). Germline V gene sequence: CDR1 SQVTM, CDR2 ANQGSEA. Between the trimmed V and J ends, which lost 0 bases and 13 bases, there was a span of 19 bases. The CDR3 loop spans 14 amino acids. The CDR3 DNA sequence: TGCAGCGTTGAAGATACGCGGGAAGTTTTTGAGCAGTACTTC. As protein: CSVEDTREVFEQYF.

The chain recombines TRBV28 with TRBJ2-3; D tentatively reads TRBD1 or TRBD2 (5 bases each). This CDR3 has 16 amino acids. The V gene lost 1 base and the J gene lost 7 bases, with 18 bases spanning the gap. Germline assignment: CDR1 MDHEN and CDR2 SYDVKM. The CDR3 region is CASSLLSRGRRNTQYF. CDR3 nucleotides: TGTGCCAGCAGTTTATTAAGTCGGGGCCGGAGAAATACGCAGTATTTT.

The rearrangement joins TRBV14 to TRBJ2-1; D is unresolved. This CDR3 comprises 15 residues. V was clipped by 4 bases and J by 0 bases, with 10 bases between them. Germline assignment: CDR1 SGHDN and CDR2 FVKESK. The DNA for the CDR3 is TGTGCCAGCAGCCGACACGGAAGCTCCTACAATGAGCAGTTCTTC. It yields the protein CASSRHGSSYNEQFF.

The chain uses TRBV4-3 and TRBJ2-3, with D tentatively TRBD1 (5 bases). The CDR3 contains 17 residues. Trimming cost V 3 bases and J 2 bases, with 18 bases left between them. The germline gives CDR1 LGHNA, CDR2 YSLEER. This CDR3 reads CASSHGSSGFYTDTQYF. The CDR3 nucleotides read TGCGCCAGCAGCCATGGAAGCTCAGGGTTCTACACAGATACGCAGTATTTT.

This chain joins TRBV27 and TRBJ2-3; D gene uncertain. The CDR3 consists of 15 residues. Trimming left V 5 bases short and J 2 bases short, with 14 bases between. Germline V gene data show CDR1 as MNHEY and CDR2 as SMNVEV (reference sequence). As DNA, the CDR3 is TGTGCCAGCAGTCCTCACAACGAGGACACAGATACGCAGTATTTT. This encodes CASSPHNEDTDTQYF.

The rearrangement joins TRBV2 to TRBJ2-7; D is possibly TRBD1 (6 bases). V gave up 0 bases and J gave up 4 bases, with 13 bases separating them. Germline loops: CDR1 SNHLY, CDR2 FYNNEI. This CDR3 contains 15 residues. The CDR3 reads CASSEAGRGSYEQYF. CDR3 DNA: TGTGCCAGCAGTGAAGCAGGCAGGGGCTCTTACGAGCAGTACTTC.

The chain couples TRBV4-3 to TRBJ2-1, with 9 nucleotides matching TRBD1. The ends lost 1 base at V and 8 bases at J; junction bases unmatched: 9. The CDR3 loop spans 16 amino acids. Germline-derived CDR1 and CDR2 are LGHNA and YSLEER. This CDR3 reads CASSQGPSDRGHEQFF. CDR3 DNA: TGCGCCAGCAGCCAAGGCCCCTCGGACAGGGGCCATGAGCAGTTCTTC.

Turning to this clonotype: A read error may explain this, as a much larger clone is one base away. The gene calls are TRBV29-1 and TRBJ2-5; no firm D call. V lost 1 base to trimming and J lost 7 bases, with 1 base between them. The CDR3 spans 9 residues. The germline V gene encodes CDR1 SQVTM and CDR2 ANQGSEA. As DNA, the CDR3 is TGCAGCGTTGAAGGGACCCAGTACTTC. This translates into CSVEGTQYF.